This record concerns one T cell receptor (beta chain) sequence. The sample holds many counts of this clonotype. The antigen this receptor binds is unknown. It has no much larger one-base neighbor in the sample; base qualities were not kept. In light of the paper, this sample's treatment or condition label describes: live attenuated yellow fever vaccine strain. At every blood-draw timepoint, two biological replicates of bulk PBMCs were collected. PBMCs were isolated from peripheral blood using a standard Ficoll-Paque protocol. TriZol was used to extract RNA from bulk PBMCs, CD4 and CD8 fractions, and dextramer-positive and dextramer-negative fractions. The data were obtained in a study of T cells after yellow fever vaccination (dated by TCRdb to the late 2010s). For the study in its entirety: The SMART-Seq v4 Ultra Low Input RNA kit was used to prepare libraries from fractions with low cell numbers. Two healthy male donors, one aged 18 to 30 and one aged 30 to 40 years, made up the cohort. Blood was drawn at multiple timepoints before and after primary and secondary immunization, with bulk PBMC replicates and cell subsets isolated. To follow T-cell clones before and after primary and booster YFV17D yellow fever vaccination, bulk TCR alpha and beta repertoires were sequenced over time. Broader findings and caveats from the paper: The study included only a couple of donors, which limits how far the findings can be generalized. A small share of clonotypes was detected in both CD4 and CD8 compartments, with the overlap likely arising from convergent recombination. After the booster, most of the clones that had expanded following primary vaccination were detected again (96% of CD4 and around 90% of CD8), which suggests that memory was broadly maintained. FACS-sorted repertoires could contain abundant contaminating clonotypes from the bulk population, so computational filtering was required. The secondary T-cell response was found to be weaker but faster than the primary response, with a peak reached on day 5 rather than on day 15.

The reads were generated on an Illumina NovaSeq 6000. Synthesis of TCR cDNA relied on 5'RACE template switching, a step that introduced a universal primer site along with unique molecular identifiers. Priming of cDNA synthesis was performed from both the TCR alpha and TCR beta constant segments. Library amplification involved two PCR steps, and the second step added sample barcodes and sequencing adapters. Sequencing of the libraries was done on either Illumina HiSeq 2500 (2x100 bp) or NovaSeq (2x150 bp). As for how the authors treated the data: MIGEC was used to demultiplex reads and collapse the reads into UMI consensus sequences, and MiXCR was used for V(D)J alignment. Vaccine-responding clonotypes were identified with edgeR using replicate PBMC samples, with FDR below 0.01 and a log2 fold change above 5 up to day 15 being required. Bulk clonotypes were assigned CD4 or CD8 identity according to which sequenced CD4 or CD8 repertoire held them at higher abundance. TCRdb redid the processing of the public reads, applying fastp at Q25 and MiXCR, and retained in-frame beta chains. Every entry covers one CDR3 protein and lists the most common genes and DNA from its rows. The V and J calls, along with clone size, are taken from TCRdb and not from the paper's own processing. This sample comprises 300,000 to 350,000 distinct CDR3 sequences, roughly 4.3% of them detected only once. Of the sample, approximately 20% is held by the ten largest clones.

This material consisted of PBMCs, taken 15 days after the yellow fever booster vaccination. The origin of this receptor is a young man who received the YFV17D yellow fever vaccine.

CDR3 sequence: CASSGGTTRQETQYF. The sequenced DNA is TGTGCCAGCAGCGGTGGAACCACGCGCCAAGAGACCCAGTACTTC. This receptor chain uses TRBV5-5 and TRBJ2-5; the D gene assignment is ambiguous. V and J lose 4 bases and 1 base, and a span of 14 bases separates them. Via the germline V gene (reference sequence), CDR1 is SGHKS and CDR2 YYEKEE. The CDR3 numbers 15 residues from cysteine through phenylalanine. Solely the CDR3 DNA is kept, with 45 bases framed from the first base.